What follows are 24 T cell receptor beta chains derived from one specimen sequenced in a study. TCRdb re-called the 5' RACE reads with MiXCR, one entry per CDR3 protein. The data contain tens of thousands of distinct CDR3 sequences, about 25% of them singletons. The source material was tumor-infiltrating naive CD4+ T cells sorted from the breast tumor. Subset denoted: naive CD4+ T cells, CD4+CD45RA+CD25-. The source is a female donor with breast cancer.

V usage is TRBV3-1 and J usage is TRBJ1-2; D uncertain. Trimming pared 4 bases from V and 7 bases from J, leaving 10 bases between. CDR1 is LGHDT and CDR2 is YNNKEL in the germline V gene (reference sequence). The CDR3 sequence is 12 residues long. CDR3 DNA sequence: TGTGCCAGCAGCCCTCGCGGGGTTGGCTACACCTTC. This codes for CASSPRGVGYTF.

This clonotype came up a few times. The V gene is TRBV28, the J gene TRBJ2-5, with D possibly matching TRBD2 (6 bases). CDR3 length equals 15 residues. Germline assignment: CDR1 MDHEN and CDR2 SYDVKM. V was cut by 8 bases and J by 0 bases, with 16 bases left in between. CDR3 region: CASLSRKRDQETQYF. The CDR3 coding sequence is TGTGCCAGCCTGTCGAGAAAGCGGGACCAAGAGACCCAGTACTTC.

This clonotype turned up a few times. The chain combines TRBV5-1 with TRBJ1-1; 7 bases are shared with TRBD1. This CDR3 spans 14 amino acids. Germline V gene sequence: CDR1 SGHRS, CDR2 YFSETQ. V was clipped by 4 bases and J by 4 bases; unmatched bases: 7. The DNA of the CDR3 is TGCGCCAGCAGCCAGGGGGGGGCGAGCACTGAAGCTTTCTTT. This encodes CASSQGGASTEAFF.

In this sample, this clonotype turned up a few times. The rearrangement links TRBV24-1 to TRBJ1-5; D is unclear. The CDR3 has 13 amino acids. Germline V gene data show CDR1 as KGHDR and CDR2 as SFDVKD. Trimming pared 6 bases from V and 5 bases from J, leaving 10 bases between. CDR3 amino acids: CATSRETDQPQHF. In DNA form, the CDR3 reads TGTGCCACCAGTAGGGAGACGGATCAGCCCCAGCATTTT.

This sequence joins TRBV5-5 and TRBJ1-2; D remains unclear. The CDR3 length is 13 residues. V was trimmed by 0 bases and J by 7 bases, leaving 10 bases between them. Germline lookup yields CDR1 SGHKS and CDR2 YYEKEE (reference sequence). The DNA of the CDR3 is TGTGCCAGCAGCTTGGGCAGCCCCTTTGGCTACACCTTC. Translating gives CASSLGSPFGYTF.

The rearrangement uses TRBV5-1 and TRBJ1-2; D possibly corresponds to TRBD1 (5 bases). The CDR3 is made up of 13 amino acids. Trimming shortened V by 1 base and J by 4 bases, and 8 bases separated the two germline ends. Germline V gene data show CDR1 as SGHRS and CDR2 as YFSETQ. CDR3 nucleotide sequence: TGCGCCAGCAGCTTGCCGACAGCCTATGGCTACACCTTC. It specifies CASSLPTAYGYTF.

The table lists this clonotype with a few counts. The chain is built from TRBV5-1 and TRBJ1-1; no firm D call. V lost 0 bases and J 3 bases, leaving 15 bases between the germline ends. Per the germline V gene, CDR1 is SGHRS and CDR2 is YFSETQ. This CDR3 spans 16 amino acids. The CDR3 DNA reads TGCGCCAGCAGCTTGGCCGGGCTGGGAAGGGACACTGAAGCTTTCTTT. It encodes CASSLAGLGRDTEAFF.

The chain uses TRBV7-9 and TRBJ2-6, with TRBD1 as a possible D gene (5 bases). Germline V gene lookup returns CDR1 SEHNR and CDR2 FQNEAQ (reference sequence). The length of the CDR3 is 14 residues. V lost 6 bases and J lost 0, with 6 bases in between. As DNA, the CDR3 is TGTGCCAGCAGTCAGGGCTCTGGGGCCAACGTCCTGACTTTC. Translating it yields CASSQGSGANVLTF. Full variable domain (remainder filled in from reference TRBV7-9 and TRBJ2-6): DTGVSQNPRHKITKRGQNVTFRCDPISEHNRLYWYRQTLGQGPEFLTYFQNEAQLEKSRLLSDRFSAERPKGSFSTLEIQRTEQGDSAMYLCASSQGSGANVLTFGAGSRLTVL.

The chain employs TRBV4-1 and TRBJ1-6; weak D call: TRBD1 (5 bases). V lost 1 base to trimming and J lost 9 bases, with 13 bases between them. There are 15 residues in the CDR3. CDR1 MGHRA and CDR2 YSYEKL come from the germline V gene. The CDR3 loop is CASSQGGQGSSPLHF. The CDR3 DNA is TGCGCCAGCAGCCAAGGAGGTCAGGGAAGTTCACCCCTCCACTTT.

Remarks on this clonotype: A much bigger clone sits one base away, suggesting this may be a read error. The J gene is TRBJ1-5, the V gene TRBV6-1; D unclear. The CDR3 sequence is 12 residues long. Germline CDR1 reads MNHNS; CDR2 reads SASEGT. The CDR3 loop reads CASSDSKQPQHF. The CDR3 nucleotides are TGTGCCAGCAGTGATAGCAAGCAGCCCCAGCATTTT.

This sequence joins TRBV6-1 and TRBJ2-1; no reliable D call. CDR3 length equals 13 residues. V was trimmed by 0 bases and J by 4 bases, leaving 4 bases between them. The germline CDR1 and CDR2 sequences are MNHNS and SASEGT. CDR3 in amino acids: CASSEANYNEQFF. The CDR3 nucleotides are TGTGCCAGCAGTGAAGCGAATTACAATGAGCAGTTCTTC.

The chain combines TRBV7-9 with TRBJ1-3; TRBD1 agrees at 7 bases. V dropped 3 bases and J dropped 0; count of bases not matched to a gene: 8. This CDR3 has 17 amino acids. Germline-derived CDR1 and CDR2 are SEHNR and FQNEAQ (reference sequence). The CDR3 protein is CASSFRQGRVSGNTIYF. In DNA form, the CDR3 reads TGTGCCAGCAGCTTCCGACAGGGAAGGGTCTCTGGAAACACCATATATTTT.

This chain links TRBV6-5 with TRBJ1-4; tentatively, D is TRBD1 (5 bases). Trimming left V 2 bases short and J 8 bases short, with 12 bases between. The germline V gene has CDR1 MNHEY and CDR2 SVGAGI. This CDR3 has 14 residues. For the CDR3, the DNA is TGTGCCAGCAGTTACGGGGCACGGCGGGAAAAACTGTTTTTT. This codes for CASSYGARREKLFF.

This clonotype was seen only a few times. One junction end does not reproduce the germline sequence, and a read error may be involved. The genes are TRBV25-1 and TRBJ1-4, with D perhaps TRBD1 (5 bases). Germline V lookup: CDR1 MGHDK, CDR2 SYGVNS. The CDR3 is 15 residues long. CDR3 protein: CGSSEGTGPYEKLFF. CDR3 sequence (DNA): TGTGGCAGCAGTGAAGGGACTGGGCCGTATGAAAAACTGTTTTTT.

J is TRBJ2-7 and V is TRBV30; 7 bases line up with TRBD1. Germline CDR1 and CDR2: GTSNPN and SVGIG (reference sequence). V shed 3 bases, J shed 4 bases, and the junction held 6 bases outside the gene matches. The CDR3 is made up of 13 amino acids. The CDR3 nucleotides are TGTGCCTGGAGCCGGGACAGACAGTACGAGCAGTACTTC. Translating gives CAWSRDRQYEQYF.

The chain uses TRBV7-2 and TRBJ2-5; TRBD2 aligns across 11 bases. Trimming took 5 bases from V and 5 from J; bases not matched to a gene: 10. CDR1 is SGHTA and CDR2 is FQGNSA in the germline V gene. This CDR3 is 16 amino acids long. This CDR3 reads CASSHRPSGRRETQYF. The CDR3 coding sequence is TGTGCCAGCAGCCACAGGCCTAGCGGGAGGAGGGAGACCCAGTACTTC.

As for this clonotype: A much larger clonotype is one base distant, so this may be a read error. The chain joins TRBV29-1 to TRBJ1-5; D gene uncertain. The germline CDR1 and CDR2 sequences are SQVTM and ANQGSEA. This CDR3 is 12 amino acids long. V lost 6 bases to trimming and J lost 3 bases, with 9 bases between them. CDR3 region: CSVVVPNQPQHF. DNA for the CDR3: TGCAGCGTGGTGGTCCCCAATCAGCCCCAGCATTTT.

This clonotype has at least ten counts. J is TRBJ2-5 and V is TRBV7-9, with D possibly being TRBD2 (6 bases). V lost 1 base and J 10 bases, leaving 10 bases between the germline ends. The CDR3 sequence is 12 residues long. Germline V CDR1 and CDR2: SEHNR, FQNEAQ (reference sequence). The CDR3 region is CASSLEAGGQYF. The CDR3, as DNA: TGTGCCAGCAGCTTAGAGGCCGGGGGCCAGTACTTC. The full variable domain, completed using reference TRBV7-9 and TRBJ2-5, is DTGVSQNPRHKITKRGQNVTFRCDPISEHNRLYWYRQTLGQGPEFLTYFQNEAQLEKSRLLSDRFSAERPKGSFSTLEIQRTEQGDSAMYLCASSLEAGGQYFGPGTRLLVL.

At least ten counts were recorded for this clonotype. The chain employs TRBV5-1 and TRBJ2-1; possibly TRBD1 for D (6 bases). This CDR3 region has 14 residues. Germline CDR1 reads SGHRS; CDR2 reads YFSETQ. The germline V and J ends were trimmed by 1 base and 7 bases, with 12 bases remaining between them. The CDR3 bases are TGCGCCAGCAGCTTGAACAGGGAAAGGAATGAGCAGTTCTTC. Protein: CASSLNRERNEQFF.

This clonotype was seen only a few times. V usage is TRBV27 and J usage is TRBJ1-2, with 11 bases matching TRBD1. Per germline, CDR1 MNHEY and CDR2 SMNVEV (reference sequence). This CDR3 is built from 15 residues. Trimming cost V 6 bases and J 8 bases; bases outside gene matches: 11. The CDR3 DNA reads TGTGCCAGCAGGAAACCGGGACAGGGGGTGGGAGGCTACACCTTC. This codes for CASRKPGQGVGGYTF.

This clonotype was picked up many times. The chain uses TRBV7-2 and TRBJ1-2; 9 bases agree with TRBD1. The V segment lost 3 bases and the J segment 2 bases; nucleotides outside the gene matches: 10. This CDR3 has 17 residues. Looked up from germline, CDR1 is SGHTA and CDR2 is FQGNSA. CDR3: CASSLTGTGRWNYGYTF. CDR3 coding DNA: TGTGCCAGCAGCTTGACCGGGACAGGGAGATGGAACTATGGCTACACCTTC.

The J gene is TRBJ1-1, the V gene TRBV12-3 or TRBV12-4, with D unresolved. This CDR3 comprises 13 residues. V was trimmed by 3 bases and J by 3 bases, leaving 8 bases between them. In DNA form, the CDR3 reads TGTGCCAGCAGTTTGCATAGGGACACTGAAGCTTTCTTT. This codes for CASSLHRDTEAFF.

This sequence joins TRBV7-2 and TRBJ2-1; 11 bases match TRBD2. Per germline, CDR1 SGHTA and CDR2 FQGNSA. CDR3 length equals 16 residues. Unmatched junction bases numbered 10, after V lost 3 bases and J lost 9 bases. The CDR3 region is CASSFKLAGDVGEQFF. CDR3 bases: TGTGCCAGCAGCTTTAAACTAGCGGGAGATGTTGGTGAGCAGTTCTTC.

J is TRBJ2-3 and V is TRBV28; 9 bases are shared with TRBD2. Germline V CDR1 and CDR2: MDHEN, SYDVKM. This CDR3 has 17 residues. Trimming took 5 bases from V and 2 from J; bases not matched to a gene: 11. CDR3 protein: CASSPGRLAGITDTQYF. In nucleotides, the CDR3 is TGTGCCAGCAGTCCGGGGAGGCTAGCGGGGATCACAGATACGCAGTATTTT.